This T cell receptor (beta chain) was sequenced in a study of persistence of HIV-infected CD4 T cells. General study findings and limits: TCR oligoclonality correlated with proviral oligoclonality in the same sorted populations.

This was the immunoSEQ version 4 assay in survey mode. Sequencing was performed with immunoSEQ multiplex PCR; in TCRdb, only in-frame clones are kept and a portion is missing. The sample lists 50,000 or so clones; about 80% were seen once. The CDR3 is 10 amino acids. The germline CDR1 and CDR2 sequences are GTSNPN and SVGIG (reference sequence). The stimulus was lysate of CMV-infected fibroblasts, approximately 9.6 ug/mL. CD40L-negative CD69-negative CD45RO-high memory CD4+ T cells were sorted as populations depleted of antigen-responding cells. These HIV-1-infected adults initiated suppressive ART in chronic infection. Inclusion required CMV-positive serology and CD4+ counts above 400 cells/uL. In the case of this clone: What it recognizes is unknown. At one end the junction does not follow the germline gene, possibly because of a read error.

The chain uses TRBV30 and TRBJ1-2; no reliable D call. The clonotype was recovered from an adult man with HIV who was CMV-seropositive. This specimen was CD4+ T cells sorted from PBMCs after roughly 18-hour stimulation, taken from a patient who received antiretroviral therapy. CDR3 nucleotides: TGTGCCTGGAGTGTACGCCATATTTCCTTC. Translating gives CAWSVRHISF.